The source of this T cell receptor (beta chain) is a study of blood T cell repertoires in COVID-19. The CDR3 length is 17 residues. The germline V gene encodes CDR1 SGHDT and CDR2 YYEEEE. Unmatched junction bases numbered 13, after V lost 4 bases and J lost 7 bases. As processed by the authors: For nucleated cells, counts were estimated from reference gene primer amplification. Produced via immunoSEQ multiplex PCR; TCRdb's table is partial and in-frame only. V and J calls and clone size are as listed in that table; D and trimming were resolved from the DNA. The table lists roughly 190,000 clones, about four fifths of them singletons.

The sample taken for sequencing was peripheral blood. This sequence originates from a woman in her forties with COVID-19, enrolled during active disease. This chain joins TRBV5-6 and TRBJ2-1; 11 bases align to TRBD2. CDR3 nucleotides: TGTGCCAGCAGCCGAACCTCCGGGACTAGCGGTTCGAATGAGCAGTTCTTC. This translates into CASSRTSGTSGSNEQFF.